This TCR beta chain was profiled in a study of identical twins. The CDR3 runs to 15 residues. In germline, CDR1 is SNHLY, CDR2 FYNNEI. The ends were cut back, 8 bases at V and 0 bases at J, with 16 bases in the middle. In this sample, this clonotype turned up a few times. TCRdb re-derived calls from the 5' RACE reads in MiXCR, one entry per CDR3 protein. The table has approximately 890,000 distinct CDR3 sequences, approximately 13% seen once. These sequences were also reported in another study, on yellow fever vaccine responses in identical twins.

The TCR comes from a woman younger than 35 in good health. This sequence joins TRBV2 and TRBJ1-1, with D tentatively TRBD1 (5 bases). Sequencing used PBMCs. The CDR3 reads CASAEMGLMNTEAFF. CDR3 nucleotides: TGTGCCAGCGCAGAAATGGGACTCATGAACACTGAAGCTTTCTTT.